This T cell receptor beta chain was recovered during a study of shared clonotypes between healthy human individuals. General study results and limits: The study drew on few donors, limiting represented genetic and exposure-history diversity.

CDR1 is LNHDA, CDR2 SQIVND, per germline (reference sequence). J lost 5 bases, V lost 6 bases, and 4 bases had no gene match. The CDR3 consists of 15 residues. On this clone: Its antigen is still unknown.

Using immunoSEQ multiplex PCR, the repertoire was profiled, and TCRdb retains in-frame clones only, with some absent. The table lists 2 million to 3 million clones, roughly 92% of them singletons, with under 0.15% in the top ten. The receptor comes from a man younger than 35 in good health. The sample taken for sequencing was naive CD4+ T cells sorted from blood. The subset is: CD45RA+ positively selected. The J gene is TRBJ2-3, the V gene TRBV19, with TRBD2 matching 14 bases. Written as DNA, the CDR3 is TGTGCCAGTAGGATGACTAGCGGGAGGGTAGATACGCAGTATTTT. Its translation is CASRMTSGRVDTQYF.